The 26 T cell receptor beta chains below all came from one sample that was sequenced in a study of CD8+CD57+ T cells in acquired aplastic anemia. Using genomic DNA as the template, TCR beta VDJ and CDR3 profiling was carried out. In TCRdb, the reads were re-called with MiXCR into one record per CDR3 protein. The sample lists about 160,000 distinct CDR3 sequences, roughly 43% occurring once. The sequenced patients had an expansion of CD8+CD57+ cells seen by flow cytometry. Material: sorted CD4+, CD8+, or CD8+CD57+ T cells (not recorded which) from PBMCs. The receptors were gathered from a human donor with aplastic anemia.

This clonotype was recorded many times. The rearrangement uses TRBV7-2 and TRBJ2-7; weak D call: TRBD2 (6 bases). This CDR3 is built from 14 residues. Germline V gives CDR1 SGHTA, CDR2 FQGNSA. V gave up 5 bases and J gave up 2 bases, with 13 bases separating them. In DNA form, the CDR3 reads TGTGCCAGCAGCAAACTACCGGGAGCCTACGAGCAGTACTTC. Translating it yields CASSKLPGAYEQYF.

This clonotype was seen ten or more times. The chain couples TRBV5-1 to TRBJ2-7; D remains unclear. Germline CDR1 and CDR2: SGHRS and YFSETQ. V lost 4 bases and J lost 2, with 13 bases in between. CDR3 length equals 14 residues. The CDR3 nucleotides read TGCGCCAGCAGCCCCGGCTCTGCCGCCTACGAGCAGTACTTC. Amino acid sequence: CASSPGSAAYEQYF.

With regard to this clonotype: One end of the junction is discordant with germline, which a read error may explain. This sequence joins TRBV20-1 and TRBJ2-7; 7 nucleotides agree with TRBD1. CDR3 length: 15 residues. In germline, CDR1 is DFQATT, CDR2 SNEGSKA (reference sequence). The CDR3 DNA follows: TGCAGCGCACCCGTACCAGGGGGACCATCCTACGAGCAGCACTTC. Protein: CSAPVPGGPSYEQHF.

The chain uses TRBV2 and TRBJ1-6; TRBD1 matches at 7 bases. This CDR3 region has 14 residues. Germline values: CDR1 SNHLY, CDR2 FYNNEI. J lost 7 bases, V lost 7 bases, and 7 bases had no gene match. CDR3: CASTTGVGNSPLHF. CDR3 DNA sequence: TGTGCCAGCACCACAGGGGTCGGCAATTCACCCCTCCACTTT.

The rearrangement uses TRBV2 and TRBJ2-7; 10 bases align to TRBD2. The J segment lost 5 bases and the V segment lost 7 bases, leaving 17 bases of the junction unmatched. CDR3 size: 17 residues. Germline V gene sequence: CDR1 SNHLY, CDR2 FYNNEI. The CDR3 protein is CASKSGVFGLAANEQYF. DNA for the CDR3: TGTGCCAGCAAAAGTGGGGTCTTTGGACTAGCGGCTAACGAGCAGTACTTC.

V is TRBV2 and J is TRBJ1-6; D uncertain. CDR1 is SNHLY and CDR2 is FYNNEI in the germline V gene. Trimming cost V 6 bases and J 13 bases, with 10 bases left between them. The CDR3 is 11 residues long. The CDR3 nucleotides read TGTGCCAGCAGCCGCGGAATGCCCCTCCACTTT. Amino acid sequence: CASSRGMPLHF. Complete variable domain (other parts from reference TRBV2 and TRBJ1-6): EPEVTQTPSHQVTQMGQEVILRCVPISNHLYFYWYRQILGQKVEFLVSFYNNEISEKSEIFDDQFSVERPDGSNFTLKIRSTKLEDSAMYFCASSRGMPLHFGNGTRLTVT.

This clonotype has more than one count but fewer than ten. The rearrangement joins TRBV5-4 to TRBJ2-5; 7 bases are shared with TRBD2. The germline V gene encodes CDR1 SGHNT and CDR2 YYREEE (reference sequence). The CDR3 is 16 residues long. V shed 4 bases, J shed 5 bases, and the junction held 14 bases outside the gene matches. The CDR3 protein is CASSRDWREYRETQYF. DNA for the CDR3: TGTGCCAGCAGCCGGGACTGGCGGGAGTATCGTGAGACCCAGTACTTC.

The J gene is TRBJ1-2, the V gene TRBV27; D might be TRBD1 (6 bases). CDR1 is MNHEY and CDR2 is SMNVEV in the germline V gene (reference sequence). The CDR3 contains 15 residues. Trimming took 1 base from V and 8 from J, leaving 17 bases between them. The CDR3 sequence: CASSLWDKGGVGYTF. The CDR3 bases are TGTGCCAGCAGTTTATGGGACAAGGGGGGAGTGGGCTACACCTTC.

This clonotype was recorded many times. This chain uses TRBV20-1 with TRBJ2-7; D call uncertain. The CDR3 runs 14 residues. The germline V and J ends were trimmed by 0 bases and 2 bases, with 11 bases remaining between them. Germline CDR1 is DFQATT and CDR2 is SNEGSKA (reference sequence). The CDR3 DNA reads as TGCAGTGCTAGAGACGCCCAGCTTCCCTACGAGCAGTACTTC. Its translation: CSARDAQLPYEQYF.

The V call is TRBV20-1, the J call TRBJ2-5, with TRBD2 identical over 8 bases. Unmatched junction bases numbered 16, after V lost 3 bases and J lost 4 bases. Germline lookup yields CDR1 DFQATT and CDR2 SNEGSKA (reference sequence). The CDR3 consists of 17 residues. The CDR3 sequence: CSARSLAGRGVPETQYF. The CDR3 nucleotides read TGCAGTGCTAGGTCCCTTGCGGGGCGGGGGGTCCCAGAGACCCAGTACTTC.

There are many counts of this clonotype. The rearrangement joins TRBV5-6 to TRBJ2-3; 8 nucleotides line up with TRBD1. V shed 4 bases and J 4 bases; nucleotides not matched to a gene: 8. The CDR3 covers 15 residues. From germline, CDR1 is SGHDT and CDR2 YYEEEE. The CDR3 nucleotides are TGTGCCAGCAGCCCGTCCAGGGGGCAGGCAGATACGCAGTATTTT. Its protein product is CASSPSRGQADTQYF.

The gene calls are TRBV5-6 and TRBJ2-1; 11 bases are a match to TRBD2. CDR3 length: 16 amino acids. The V segment lost 4 bases and the J segment 1 base; nucleotides outside the gene matches: 4. The germline V gene encodes CDR1 SGHDT and CDR2 YYEEEE. CDR3 region: CASSARTSGSYNEQFF. As DNA, the CDR3 is TGTGCCAGCAGCGCTCGGACTAGCGGGTCCTACAATGAGCAGTTCTTC.

The J gene is TRBJ1-2, the V gene TRBV19; the D gene is possibly TRBD1 (5 bases). V lost 10 bases to trimming and J lost 1 base, with 19 bases between them. The CDR3 has 15 amino acids. The V gene's germline CDR1 is LNHDA and CDR2 SQIVND (reference sequence). The CDR3 DNA reads as TGTGCCACCGGGGGGTCTAGCGGGAGTAACTATGGCTACACCTTC. It translates to CATGGSSGSNYGYTF.

The gene calls are TRBV2 and TRBJ2-5; 8 positions agree with TRBD1. This CDR3 contains 12 residues. V trimming: 6 bases; J trimming: 7 bases; junction bases outside the gene matches: 4. CDR1 SNHLY and CDR2 FYNNEI come from the germline V gene. CDR3 in DNA: TGTGCCAGCAGGGTTACAGGGGGGACCCAGTACTTC. Amino acid sequence: CASRVTGGTQYF.

The sample holds many counts of this clonotype. The chain combines TRBV7-8 with TRBJ1-1, with 9 nucleotides matching TRBD1. This CDR3 is 14 amino acids long. The ends lost 6 bases at V and 4 bases at J; junction bases unmatched: 6. The germline V gene has CDR1 SGHVS and CDR2 FQNEAQ. CDR3 region: CASSNRGRGTEAFF. The CDR3 nucleotides read TGTGCCAGCAGTAACAGGGGGCGCGGCACTGAAGCTTTCTTT.

The genes are TRBV15 and TRBJ2-7; D gene uncertain. The CDR3 sequence is 12 residues long. Germline lookup yields CDR1 LNHNV and CDR2 YYDKDF (reference sequence). The ends were cut back, 3 bases at V and 7 bases at J, with 10 bases in the middle. The CDR3, as DNA: TGTGCCACCAGCAGCGGTTTTGGGGAGCAGTACTTC. Encoded protein: CATSSGFGEQYF.

The chain joins TRBV24-1 to TRBJ1-5, with D perhaps matching TRBD1 (5 bases). Trimming shortened V by 6 bases and J by 2 bases, and 13 bases separated the two germline ends. The germline V gene has CDR1 KGHDR and CDR2 SFDVKD. This CDR3 is 15 amino acids long. DNA for the CDR3: TGTGCCACCAGTATAGTAGTGGGACGCAATCAGCCCCAGCATTTT. Residues: CATSIVVGRNQPQHF.

The chain couples TRBV5-1 to TRBJ2-7; 13 bases line up with TRBD2. J was trimmed by 4 bases and V by 3 bases; bases with no gene match: 4. Germline loops: CDR1 SGHRS, CDR2 YFSETQ. This CDR3 has 15 amino acids. The CDR3 DNA follows: TGCGCCAGCAGCTCACCGACTAGCGGGAGGTACGAGCAGTACTTC. Amino acid sequence: CASSSPTSGRYEQYF.

The CDR3 region is CASSTGSPGQMTIMNTEAFF. DNA of the CDR3: TGTGCCAGTAGTACAGGATCGCCGGGACAGATGACCATCATGAACACTGAAGCTTTCTTT. The V gene is TRBV19, the J gene TRBJ1-1; 7 positions agree with TRBD1. The CDR3 sequence is 20 residues long. From germline, CDR1 is LNHDA and CDR2 SQIVND (reference sequence). The V gene end was trimmed by 4 bases and the J gene end by 0 bases; junction bases not matched to a gene: 20.

The table lists this clonotype with many counts. CDR3 amino acids: CASSVVSSPPQELFF. For the CDR3, the DNA is TGTGCCAGCAGCGTAGTATCGTCGCCCCCCCAGGAGCTGTTTTTT. The rearrangement uses TRBV9 and TRBJ2-2; unclear D gene. The V end was cut by 0 bases, the J end by 10 bases, with 16 bases between. The CDR3 covers 15 residues. Per the germline V gene, CDR1 is SGDLS and CDR2 is YYNGEE.

The J gene is TRBJ2-1, the V gene TRBV20-1; D is ambiguous. This CDR3 region has 14 residues. The V and J ends lost 3 bases and 2 bases respectively, with 11 bases between them. Germline V lookup: CDR1 DFQATT, CDR2 SNEGSKA (reference sequence). The CDR3 DNA reads as TGCAGTGCTAGTTCGGGTAAAGCCTACAATGAGCAGTTCTTC. Amino acid sequence: CSASSGKAYNEQFF.

The rearrangement joins TRBV7-2 to TRBJ2-3; D ambiguous. The germline V and J ends were trimmed by 6 bases and 3 bases, with 7 bases remaining between them. The CDR3 is made up of 12 amino acids. The V gene's germline CDR1 is SGHTA and CDR2 FQGNSA. CDR3 region: CASRSRTDTQYF. The CDR3 nucleotides are TGTGCCAGCAGGTCTAGGACAGATACGCAGTATTTT.

This clonotype has at least ten counts. CDR3 protein: CASSILGREETQYF. The CDR3 nucleotides are TGTGCCAGTAGTATCTTGGGCAGGGAAGAGACCCAGTACTTC. This chain uses TRBV19 with TRBJ2-5, with D perhaps matching TRBD1 (5 bases). Germline CDR1 reads LNHDA; CDR2 reads SQIVND (reference sequence). There are 14 residues in the CDR3. Trimming removed 3 bases from V and 3 bases from J, with 11 bases in between. The whole variable domain, remainder taken from reference TRBV19 and TRBJ2-5, is DGGITQSPKYLFRKEGQNVTLSCEQNLNHDAMYWYRQDPGQGLRLIYYSQIVNDFQKGDIAEGYSVSREKKESFPLTVTSAQKNPTAFYLCASSILGREETQYFGPGTRLLVL.

The V and J genes are TRBV20-1 and TRBJ2-7; D is tentatively TRBD1 or TRBD2 (6 bases each). The V gene lost 3 bases and the J gene lost 3 bases, with 12 bases spanning the gap. The germline gives CDR1 DFQATT, CDR2 SNEGSKA (reference sequence). This CDR3 is built from 13 residues. CDR3 coding DNA: TGCAGTGCTAGTAGGGGGGCACACTACGAGCAGTACTTC. This gives the protein CSASRGAHYEQYF.

Turning to this clonotype: One end of the junction fails to match germline, which may point to a read error. The chain recombines TRBV2 with TRBJ2-2; D not resolved. The germline V gene has CDR1 SNHLY and CDR2 FYNNEI. This CDR3 has 8 amino acids. The CDR3 bases are TGTGCCAGCAGTTACGATTTCTTT. This sequence encodes CASSYDFF.

This clonotype was seen many times. CDR3 amino acids: CASSTGQMNTEAFF. The CDR3 coding sequence is TGCGCCAGCAGCACCGGACAGATGAACACTGAAGCTTTCTTT. The genes are TRBV5-1 and TRBJ1-1, with D possibly matching TRBD1 (6 bases). Trimming removed 4 bases from V and 0 bases from J, with 10 bases in between. The CDR3 runs to 14 residues. Germline loops: CDR1 SGHRS, CDR2 YFSETQ.